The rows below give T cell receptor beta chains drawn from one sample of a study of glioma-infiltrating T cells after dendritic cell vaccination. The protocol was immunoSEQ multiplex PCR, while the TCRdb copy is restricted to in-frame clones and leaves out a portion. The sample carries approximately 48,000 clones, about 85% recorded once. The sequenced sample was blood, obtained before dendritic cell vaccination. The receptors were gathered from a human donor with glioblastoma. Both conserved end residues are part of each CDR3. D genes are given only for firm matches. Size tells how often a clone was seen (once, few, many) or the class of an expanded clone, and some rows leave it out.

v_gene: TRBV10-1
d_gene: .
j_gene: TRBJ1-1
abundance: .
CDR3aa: CASSEGAAGTEAFF
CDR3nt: TGCGCCAGCAGTGAAGGGGCTGCCGGCACTGAAGCTTTCTTT

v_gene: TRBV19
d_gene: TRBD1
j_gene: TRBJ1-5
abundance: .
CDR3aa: CASTLTGDSNQPQHF
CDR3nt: TGTGCCAGTACTCTGACAGGGGATAGCAATCAGCCCCAGCATTTT

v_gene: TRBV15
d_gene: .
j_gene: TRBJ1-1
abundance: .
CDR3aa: CATSRDGETEAFF
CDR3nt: TGTGCCACCAGCAGAGATGGGGAGACTGAAGCTTTCTTT

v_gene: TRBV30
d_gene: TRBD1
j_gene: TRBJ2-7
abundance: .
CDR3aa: CAWSLMTGAYEQYF
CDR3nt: TGTGCCTGGAGTCTTATGACAGGGGCCTACGAGCAGTACTTC

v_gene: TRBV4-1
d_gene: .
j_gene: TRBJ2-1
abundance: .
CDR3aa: CASSKGSGDEQFF
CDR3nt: TGCGCCAGCAGCAAAGGATCGGGAGACGAGCAGTTCTTC

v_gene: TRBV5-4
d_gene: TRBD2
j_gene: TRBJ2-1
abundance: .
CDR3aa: CASSRDYNNEQFF
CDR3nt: TGTGCCAGCAGCCGGGACTACAACAATGAGCAGTTCTTC

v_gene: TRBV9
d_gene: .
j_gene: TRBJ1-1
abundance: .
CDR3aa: CASSVVPGIKAEAFF
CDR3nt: TGTGCCAGCAGCGTAGTTCCAGGGATAAAGGCTGAAGCTTTCTTT

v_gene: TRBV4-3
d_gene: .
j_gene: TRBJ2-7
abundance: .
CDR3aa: CASSLDLSSYYEQYF
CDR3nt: TGCGCCAGCAGCCTCGACCTTTCCTCTTACTACGAGCAGTACTTC

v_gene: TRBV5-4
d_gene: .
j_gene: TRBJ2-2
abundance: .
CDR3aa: CASSLGRLDGGELFF
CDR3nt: TGTGCCAGCAGCTTGGGGCGACTAGATGGCGGGGAGCTGTTTTTT

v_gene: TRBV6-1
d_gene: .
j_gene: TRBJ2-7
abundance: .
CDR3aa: CASSDRSSWGREQYF
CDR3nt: TGTGCCAGCAGTGATAGGTCATCATGGGGGCGCGAGCAGTACTTC

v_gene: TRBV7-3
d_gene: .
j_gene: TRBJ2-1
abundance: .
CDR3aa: CASSLTMRDHEQFF
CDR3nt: TGTGCCAGCAGCTTAACGATGCGGGATCATGAGCAGTTCTTC

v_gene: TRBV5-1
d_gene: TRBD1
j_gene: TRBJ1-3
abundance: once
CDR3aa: CASSLLGTGPLGAGNTIYF
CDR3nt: TGCGCCAGCAGCCTGCTCGGGACAGGGCCCCTCGGGGCTGGAAACACCATATATTTT

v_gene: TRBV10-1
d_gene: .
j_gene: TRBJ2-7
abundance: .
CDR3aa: CASRPGTGVGEQYF
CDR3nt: TGCGCCAGCCGTCCCGGGACGGGAGTAGGCGAGCAGTACTTC

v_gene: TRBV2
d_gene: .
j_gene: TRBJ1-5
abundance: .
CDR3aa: CASMDPPGVGQPQHF
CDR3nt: TGTGCCAGCATGGACCCTCCCGGGGTAGGGCAGCCCCAGCATTTT

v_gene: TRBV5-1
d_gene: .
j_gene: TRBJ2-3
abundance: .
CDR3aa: CASSLGAGRTDTQYF
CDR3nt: TGCGCCAGCAGCTTGGGTGCGGGGCGCACAGATACGCAGTATTTT

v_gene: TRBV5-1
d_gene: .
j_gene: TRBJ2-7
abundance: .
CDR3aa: CASSSPQGYEQYF
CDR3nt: TGCGCCAGCAGCTCGCCCCAGGGATACGAGCAGTACTTC

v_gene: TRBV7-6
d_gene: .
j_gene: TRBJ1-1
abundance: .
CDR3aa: CASSPPGRATEAFF
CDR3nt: TGTGCCAGCAGCCCCCCCGGCAGGGCCACTGAAGCTTTCTTT

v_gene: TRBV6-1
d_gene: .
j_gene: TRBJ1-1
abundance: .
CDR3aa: CASSEFRQVGVTFF
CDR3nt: TGTGCCAGCAGTGAATTTCGACAGGTGGGGGTTACTTTCTTT

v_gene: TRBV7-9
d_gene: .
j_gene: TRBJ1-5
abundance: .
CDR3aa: CASSPGGDQPQHF
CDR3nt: TGTGCCAGCAGCCCCGGAGGGGATCAGCCCCAGCATTTT

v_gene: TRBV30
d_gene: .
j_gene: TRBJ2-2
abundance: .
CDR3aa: CAWSVRRGARSGELFF
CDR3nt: TGTGCCTGGAGTGTACGACGGGGGGCGCGATCCGGGGAGCTGTTTTTT

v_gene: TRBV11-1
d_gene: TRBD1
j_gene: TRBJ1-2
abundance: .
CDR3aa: CASSSRGENYGYTF
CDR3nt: TGTGCCAGCAGCTCCAGGGGGGAGAACTATGGCTACACCTTC

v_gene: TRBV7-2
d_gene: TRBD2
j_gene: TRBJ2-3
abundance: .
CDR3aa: CASSLGLAGGSLSTDTQYF
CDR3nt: TGTGCCAGCAGCTTAGGTCTGGCGGGGGGGAGCCTTAGCACAGATACGCAGTATTTT

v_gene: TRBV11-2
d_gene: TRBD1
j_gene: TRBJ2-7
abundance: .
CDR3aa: CASSLDRAQGAYEQYF
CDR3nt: TGTGCCAGCAGCTTAGATCGGGCGCAGGGGGCTTACGAGCAGTACTTC

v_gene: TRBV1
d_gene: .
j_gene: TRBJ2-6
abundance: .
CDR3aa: CTSSRDSLTWNANVLTF
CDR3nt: TGCACCAGCAGCCGGGACAGTCTAACTTGGAATGCCAACGTCCTGACTTTC

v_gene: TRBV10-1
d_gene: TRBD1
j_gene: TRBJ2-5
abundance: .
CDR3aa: CASSHGTAQETQYF
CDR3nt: TGCGCCAGCAGCCACGGGACAGCCCAAGAGACCCAGTACTTC

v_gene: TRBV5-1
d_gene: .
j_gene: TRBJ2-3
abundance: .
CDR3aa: CASSLDGTSTDTQYF
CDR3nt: TGCGCCAGCAGCTTGGACGGGACTAGCACAGATACGCAGTATTTT

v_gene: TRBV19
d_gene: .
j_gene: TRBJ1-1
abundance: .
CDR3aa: CASSIHRVGTEAFF
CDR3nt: TGTGCCAGTAGTATACACAGGGTAGGCACTGAAGCTTTCTTT

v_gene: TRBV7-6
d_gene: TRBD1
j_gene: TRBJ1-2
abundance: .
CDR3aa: CASSPGQGANGYTF
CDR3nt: TGTGCCAGCAGTCCGGGACAGGGGGCGAATGGCTACACCTTC

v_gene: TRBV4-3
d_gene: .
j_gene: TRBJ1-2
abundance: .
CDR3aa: CASSQGLTEPNYGYTF
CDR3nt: TGCGCCAGCAGCCAGGGGCTGACAGAACCTAACTATGGCTACACCTTC

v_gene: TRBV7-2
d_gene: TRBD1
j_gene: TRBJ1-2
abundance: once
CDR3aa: CASSLDRGGYTF
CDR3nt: TGTGCCAGCAGCTTAGACAGGGGAGGCTACACCTTC

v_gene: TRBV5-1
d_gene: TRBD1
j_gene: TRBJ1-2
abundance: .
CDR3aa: CASSFGQDYGYTF
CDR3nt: TGCGCCAGCAGCTTTGGACAGGACTATGGCTACACCTTC

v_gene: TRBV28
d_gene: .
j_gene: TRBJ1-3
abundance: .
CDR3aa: CASSSPVSGNTIYF
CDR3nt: TGTGCCAGCAGTTCTCCAGTATCTGGAAACACCATATATTTT

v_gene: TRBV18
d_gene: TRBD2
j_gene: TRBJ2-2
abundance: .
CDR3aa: CASSPPRTSPGYTGELFF
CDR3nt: TGTGCCAGCTCACCACCCCGGACTAGCCCTGGGTACACCGGGGAGCTGTTTTTT

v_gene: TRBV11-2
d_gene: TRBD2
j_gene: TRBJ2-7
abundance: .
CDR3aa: CASSLAWTSNEQYF
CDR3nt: TGTGCCAGCAGCTTAGCTTGGACTAGTAACGAGCAGTACTTC

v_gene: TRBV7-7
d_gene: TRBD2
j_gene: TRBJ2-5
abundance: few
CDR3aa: CASSRGGETQYF
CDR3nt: TGTGCTAGCAGCCGGGGGGGAGAGACCCAGTACTTC

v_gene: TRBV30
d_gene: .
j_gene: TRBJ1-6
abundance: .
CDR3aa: CAWSVLRGLGARYNSPLHF
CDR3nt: TGTGCCTGGAGTGTACTTAGAGGTCTGGGGGCGCGATATAATTCACCCCTCCACTTT

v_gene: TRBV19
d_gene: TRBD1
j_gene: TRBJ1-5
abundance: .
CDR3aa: CASSIGTGAGNQPQHF
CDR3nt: TGTGCCAGTAGTATTGGGACAGGGGCCGGCAATCAGCCCCAGCATTTT

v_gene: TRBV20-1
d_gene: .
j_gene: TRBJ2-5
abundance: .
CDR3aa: CSASWQTQYF
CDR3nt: TGCAGTGCTAGTTGGCAGACCCAGTACTTC

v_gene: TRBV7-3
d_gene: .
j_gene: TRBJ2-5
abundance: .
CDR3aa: CASSEGQGGETQYF
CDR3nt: TGTGCCAGCAGCGAAGGACAGGGAGGGGAGACCCAGTACTTC

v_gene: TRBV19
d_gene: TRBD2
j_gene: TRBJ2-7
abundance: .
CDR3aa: CASSHSGGRIYDEQYF
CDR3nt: TGTGCCAGTAGCCATAGCGGGGGGCGTATCTACGATGAGCAGTACTTC

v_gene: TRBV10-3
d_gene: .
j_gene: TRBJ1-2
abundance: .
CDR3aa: CAISELEYGYTF
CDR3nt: TGTGCCATCAGTGAGTTAGAATATGGCTACACCTTC

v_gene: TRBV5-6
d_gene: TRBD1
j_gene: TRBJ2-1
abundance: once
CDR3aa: CASSFRTGYNEQFF
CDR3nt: TGTGCCAGCAGCTTCAGGACAGGTTACAATGAGCAGTTCTTC

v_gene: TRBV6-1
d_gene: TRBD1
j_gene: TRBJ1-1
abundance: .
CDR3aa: CASSERFGTGNTEAFF
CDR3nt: TGTGCCAGCAGTGAACGTTTTGGGACAGGGAACACTGAAGCTTTCTTT

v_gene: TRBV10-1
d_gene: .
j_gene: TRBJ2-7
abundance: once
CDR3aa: CASSQESYEQYF
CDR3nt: TGCGCCAGCAGCCAGGAATCCTACGAGCAGTACTTC

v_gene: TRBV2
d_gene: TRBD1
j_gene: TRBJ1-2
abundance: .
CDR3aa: CASSGTANYGYTF
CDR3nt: TGTGCCAGCAGCGGGACAGCCAACTATGGCTACACCTTC

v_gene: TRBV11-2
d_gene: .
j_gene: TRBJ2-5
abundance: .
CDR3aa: CASSPGRAGTETQYF
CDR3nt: TGTGCCAGCAGCCCGGGAAGGGCGGGGACGGAGACCCAGTACTTC

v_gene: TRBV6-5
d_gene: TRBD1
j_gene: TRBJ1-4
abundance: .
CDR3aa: CASRSTGGWEKLFF
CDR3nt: TGTGCCAGCAGGTCCACAGGGGGATGGGAAAAACTGTTTTTT

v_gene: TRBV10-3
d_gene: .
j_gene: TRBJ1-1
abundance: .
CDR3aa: CAISEFLGFPGKNTEAFF
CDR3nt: TGTGCCATCAGTGAGTTCCTTGGTTTTCCAGGGAAGAACACTGAAGCTTTCTTT

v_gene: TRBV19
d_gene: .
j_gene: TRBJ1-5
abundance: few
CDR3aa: CASSILSGSNQPQHF
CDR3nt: TGTGCCAGTAGTATCCTGTCGGGGAGCAATCAGCCCCAGCATTTT

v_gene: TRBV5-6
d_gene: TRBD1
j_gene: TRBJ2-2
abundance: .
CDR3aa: CASSSTGGVTGELFF
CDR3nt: TGTGCCAGCAGCTCGACAGGGGGGGTGACCGGGGAGCTGTTTTTT

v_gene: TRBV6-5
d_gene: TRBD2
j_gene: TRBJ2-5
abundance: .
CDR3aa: CASSYSGGALGETQYF
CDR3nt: TGTGCCAGCAGTTACTCGGGAGGGGCGCTGGGGGAGACCCAGTACTTC